The entry that follows covers one T cell receptor (beta chain) sequence. These data originate in a study of blood T cell repertoires in COVID-19. Study-wide background: Some COVID-19 samples were acute and others convalescent; all came from the United States, Italy and Spain. Nucleic acid was either cDNA or gDNA, and it came from T cells, B-cell-depleted T cells, or PBMCs.

Repertoires were generated with immunoSEQ multiplex PCR, while TCRdb's copy carries only in-frame clones and drops some. Here the sample spans about 50,000 clones, around 86% being singletons. Germline V gives CDR1 MNHEY, CDR2 SMNVEV (reference sequence). The CDR3 has 15 residues. V shed 7 bases and J 4 bases; nucleotides not matched to a gene: 10. This sequence originates from a woman aged 55-69 years with acute or convalescent COVID-19. Specimen: peripheral blood. J is TRBJ1-5 and V is TRBV27, with 7 bases fitting TRBD1. Written as DNA, the CDR3 is TGTGCCAGCAAGTCTTTTGGGGACAGAAATCAGCCCCAGCATTTT. Its protein product is CASKSFGDRNQPQHF.